One sample yielded the 6 T cell receptor beta chains listed below, sequenced in a study of cytomegalovirus exposure and HLA in healthy donors. In the PCR, 60 Vbeta and 13 Jbeta primers were used. Some clones are missing from TCRdb's copy, which holds only in-frame ones; the method was immunoSEQ multiplex PCR. This sample yields 140,000 to 150,000 clones, of which roughly 79% are seen a single time; roughly 10% belongs to the top ten. The sample was PBMCs. These TCRs come from a woman aged 60-75 years in good health and CMV-seropositive.

This clone appeared a few times. The rearrangement joins TRBV6-1 to TRBJ2-7; TRBD2 might be the D (6 bases). This CDR3 comprises 14 residues. Germline V gives CDR1 MNHNS, CDR2 SASEGT. V shed 8 bases and J shed 2 bases, with 16 bases lying between them. In DNA, the CDR3 is TGTGCCAGCCGAGTAGCGGCCGCGGCCTACGAGCAGTACTTC. Protein sequence: CASRVAAAAYEQYF.

The chain carries TRBV23-1 and TRBJ2-7, with 12 bases that match TRBD2. TRBV23-1 is classed as an ORF, of uncertain function. The trim removed 2 bases at V and 2 bases at J, leaving 1 base unmatched. This CDR3 spans 15 amino acids. CDR3 in amino acids: CASSQASGRAYEQYF. The CDR3 DNA reads as TGCGCCAGCAGTCAAGCTAGCGGGAGGGCCTACGAGCAGTACTTC.

The gene calls are TRBV6-1 and TRBJ1-2, with TRBD1 matching over 8 bases. CDR3 size: 12 residues. V dropped 8 bases and J dropped 8; count of bases not matched to a gene: 7. Germline assignment: CDR1 MNHNS and CDR2 SASEGT. CDR3 DNA: TGTGCCAGCGTTTGGACAGGGCAAGGCTACACCTTC. It translates to CASVWTGQGYTF.

This clone was seen only once. V usage is TRBV7-2 and J usage is TRBJ2-1; D is unresolved. CDR1 is SGHTA and CDR2 is FQGNSA in the germline V gene. The CDR3 length is 13 residues. Trimming took 1 base from V and 6 from J, leaving 7 bases between them. The CDR3 region has the DNA TGTGCCAGCAGCTTAGGTCAGATCAATGAGCAGTTCTTC. It yields the protein CASSLGQINEQFF.

The V gene is TRBV27, the J gene TRBJ1-1; D may be TRBD1 (6 bases). V was clipped by 7 bases and J by 5 bases, with 17 bases between them. The CDR3 runs 14 residues. CDR1 is MNHEY, CDR2 SMNVEV, per germline (reference sequence). CDR3 coding DNA: TGTGCCAGCACCCCTCGCAGGGGCCGGACTGAAGCTTTCTTT. Protein sequence: CASTPRRGRTEAFF.

This clone has only a few counts. CDR3 sequence: CASSPLTGDRGQPQHF. Here the CDR3 DNA reads TGTGCCAGCAGTCCCCTTACAGGGGATCGGGGTCAGCCCCAGCATTTT. The genes are TRBV6-4 and TRBJ1-5; 7 bases are shared with TRBD1. Germline lookup yields CDR1 MRHNA and CDR2 SNTAGT. V lost 5 bases, J lost 6 bases, and 13 bases stayed unmatched. The CDR3 consists of 16 residues.